Below are 8 T cell receptor beta chains sequenced from a single sample in a study of shared clonotypes between healthy human individuals (dated by TCRdb to 2018 to 2020). The library was made by the immunoSEQ multiplex PCR assay. In TCRdb, the immuneACCESS table is reduced to in-frame sequences with V and J assigned. These tables do not hold every clone; where another copy was compared, an unresolved V gene accounts for under half, and the others remain unexplained. The sample records 650,000 to 750,000 clones, about two thirds of which are singletons. The ten largest clones take up 1.8% of the sample. Sequenced material: memory CD4+ T cells sorted from blood. The cell subset or site label for this specimen denotes: CD45RA-negative fraction. The receptor source for this set is a woman in her 30s in good health.

The chain has TRBV28 and TRBJ2-4; the D gene is possibly TRBD2 (6 bases). V lost 7 bases and J lost 5, with 12 bases in between. Germline CDR1 reads MDHEN; CDR2 reads SYDVKM. The CDR3 extends over 13 amino acids. This CDR3 reads CASTWGDENIQYF. The CDR3 DNA is TGTGCCAGCACCTGGGGGGATGAAAACATTCAGTACTTC.

The sample holds many counts of this clone. The rearrangement joins TRBV28 to TRBJ1-4; 7 bases match TRBD1. The germline gives CDR1 MDHEN, CDR2 SYDVKM. V lost 4 bases and J lost 4; bases outside the gene matches: 3. The CDR3 loop spans 14 amino acids. The CDR3 sequence: CASSWGQSNEKLFF. The CDR3 DNA sequence: TGTGCCAGCAGTTGGGGACAGAGTAATGAAAAACTGTTTTTT.

This rearrangement joins TRBV28 to TRBJ1-2, with D possibly TRBD1 on 6 matching bases. The V gene's germline CDR1 is MDHEN and CDR2 SYDVKM. Trimming cost V 7 bases and J 5 bases, with 17 bases left between them. The CDR3 runs to 14 residues. CDR3 coding DNA: TGTGCCAGCACCTCCATAGGGCAGGGGTATGGCTACACCTTC. This codes for CASTSIGQGYGYTF.

V is TRBV27 and J is TRBJ2-7, with 7 bases identical to TRBD1. Germline-derived CDR1 and CDR2 are MNHEY and SMNVEV (reference sequence). The CDR3 consists of 14 residues. The junction had 8 bases not matched to a gene; V was cut back by 7 bases and J by 2 bases. This chain's CDR3 is CASKKTGITYEQYF. The DNA of the CDR3 is TGTGCCAGCAAAAAGACAGGGATTACCTACGAGCAGTACTTC.

This clone was seen a few times. This may be a read error, as it is one base from a much larger clone. This sequence joins TRBV12-5 and TRBJ2-3, with D uncertain. This CDR3 is 12 amino acids long. Germline CDR1 is LGHNT and CDR2 is FRNRAP. The V gene lost 3 bases and the J gene lost 3 bases, with 4 bases spanning the gap. The CDR3 reads CASGFETDTQYF. The DNA for the CDR3 is TGTGCTAGTGGTTTCGAGACAGATACGCAGTATTTT. Full variable domain (remainder filled in from reference TRBV12-5 and TRBJ2-3): DARVTQTPRHKVTEMGQEVTMRCQPILGHNTVFWYRQTMMQGLELLAYFRNRAPLDDSGMPKDRFSAEMPDATLATLKIQPSEPRDSAVYFCASGFETDTQYFGPGTRLTVL.

This rearrangement joins TRBV5-1 to TRBJ2-3, with unresolved D. Looked up from germline, CDR1 is SGHRS and CDR2 is YFSETQ. This CDR3 is built from 12 residues. V lost 0 bases, J lost 5 bases, and 4 bases lay in between. The CDR3 bases are TGCGCCAGCAGCTTGGATTTAGATACGCAGTATTTT. Residues: CASSLDLDTQYF.

As concerns this clone: A read error may explain this, as a much larger clone is one base away. V and J are TRBV7-9 and TRBJ1-3, with D possibly being TRBD1 (6 bases). V was trimmed by 5 bases and J by 0 bases, leaving 8 bases between them. The germline V gene encodes CDR1 SEHNR and CDR2 FQNEAQ (reference sequence). The CDR3 contains 14 residues. The CDR3 bases are TGTGCCAGCAGCCAGACAGGCTCTGGAAACACCATATATTTT. As protein: CASSQTGSGNTIYF.

V is TRBV5-8 and J is TRBJ1-4; D is ambiguous. The germline V gene has CDR1 SGHTS and CDR2 YDEGEE. V dropped 5 bases and J dropped 8 bases, with 13 bases sitting between them. CDR3 length: 13 amino acids. The CDR3 spells CASSMGLIEKLFF. CDR3 DNA: TGTGCCAGCAGTATGGGGTTAATAGAAAAACTGTTTTTT.